The 18 T cell receptor beta chains in this list originate from one sample, sequenced in a study of blood T cell repertoires in COVID-19. Method: immunoSEQ multiplex PCR; TCRdb's copy keeps in-frame clones and lacks some. Of 300,000 to 450,000 clones listed, more than 70% are singletons. The sequenced sample consisted of PBMCs or T cells enriched from blood (not recorded which). The receptors here all came from a man aged 35 to 55 in a cohort exposed to, infected with or recovered from COVID-19 (not recorded which).

The chain couples TRBV6-5 to TRBJ2-1, with 10 nucleotides matching TRBD2. After removal of 5 bases from V and 5 bases from J, the junction contained 3 bases not matched to a gene. Germline values: CDR1 MNHEY, CDR2 SVGAGI. This CDR3 spans 14 amino acids. CDR3 protein: CASSTSGINNEQFF. The CDR3 DNA reads as TGTGCCAGCAGTACTAGCGGGATAAACAATGAGCAGTTCTTC.

The DNA for the CDR3 is TGCGCCAGCAGCTTCGAGTCGGATACGCAGTATTTT. Its translation is CASSFESDTQYF. V gene TRBV5-1 combines with J gene TRBJ2-3, with no clear D. The length of the CDR3 is 12 residues. The germline CDR1 and CDR2 sequences are SGHRS and YFSETQ. V lost 2 bases and J lost 6, with 7 bases in between.

J is TRBJ2-5 and V is TRBV29-1; the D is unclear. Per germline, CDR1 SQVTM and CDR2 ANQGSEA. The CDR3 is 11 amino acids. Trimming removed 6 bases at V and 3 bases at J, with 8 bases between. The chain's CDR3 is CSVTREETQYF. The CDR3 DNA reads TGCAGCGTAACTCGGGAAGAGACCCAGTACTTC.

The rearrangement links TRBV28 to TRBJ1-5; D is uncertain. The CDR3 has 12 residues. The V end lost 2 bases, the J end lost 9 bases, and 8 bases lay between the germline ends. The germline V gene has CDR1 MDHEN and CDR2 SYDVKM. For the CDR3, the DNA is TGTGCCAGCAGTTTAGAGGAGAGGCCCCAGCATTTT. It specifies CASSLEERPQHF.

This clone was found a few times. The rearrangement joins TRBV28 to TRBJ2-5, with 7 bases aligning to TRBD1. The germline V gene encodes CDR1 MDHEN and CDR2 SYDVKM. Trimming removed 2 bases from V and 10 bases from J; junction bases left unmatched: 7. CDR3 length: 13 residues. The CDR3 coding sequence is TGTGCCAGCAGTTTAAGTGTCAGGGGGAACCAGTACTTC. Translated, it gives CASSLSVRGNQYF.

This clone was recorded only once. CDR3 coding DNA: TGTGCCAGCAGCTTGGGGACAGGGGGCGGCTATGAAGCTTTCTTT. As protein: CASSLGTGGGYEAFF. This chain uses TRBV5-5 with TRBJ1-1; 11 positions match TRBD1. The germline V gene encodes CDR1 SGHKS and CDR2 YYEKEE (reference sequence). CDR3 size: 15 residues. The V segment lost 0 bases and the J segment 7 bases; nucleotides outside the gene matches: 5.

As regards this clone: Different DNA sequences within this sample yield the same CDR3. J is TRBJ2-5 and V is TRBV3-1 (or the pseudogene TRBV3-2), with D hard to call. The V end lost 1 base, the J end lost 5 bases, and 8 bases lay between the germline ends. This CDR3 is built from 13 residues. Germline V CDR1 and CDR2: LGHDT, YNNKEL (reference sequence). The CDR3 spells CASSQARAETQYF. The CDR3 coding sequence is TGTGCCAGCAGCCAAGCACGAGCGGAGACCCAGTACTTC.

The V call is TRBV10-3, the J call TRBJ1-2; tentative D call: TRBD1 (6 bases). Trimming pared 2 bases from V and 2 bases from J, leaving 12 bases between. Germline-derived CDR1 and CDR2 are ENHRY and SYGVKD. The CDR3 totals 15 residues. In DNA, the CDR3 is TGTGCCATCAGTGAGGGACAGCTAAGCAACTATGGCTACACCTTC. Protein sequence: CAISEGQLSNYGYTF.

This chain uses TRBV19 with TRBJ2-1; 8 bases are a match to TRBD2. This CDR3 region has 14 residues. With 7 bases clipped from V and 7 bases from J, the junction kept 9 bases outside the gene matches. Germline assignment: CDR1 LNHDA and CDR2 SQIVND (reference sequence). The CDR3 reads CASTRSREVNEQFF. The CDR3 DNA is TGTGCCAGTACTCGATCGCGGGAGGTTAATGAGCAGTTCTTC.

The chain has TRBV19 and TRBJ1-2, with D possibly matching TRBD1 (5 bases). Trimming removed 8 bases from V and 4 bases from J, with 20 bases in between. Looked up from germline, CDR1 is LNHDA and CDR2 is SQIVND (reference sequence). CDR3 length: 15 residues. The CDR3 loop is CASLAGTRGGYGYTF. In DNA form, the CDR3 reads TGTGCCAGTCTAGCAGGGACTCGGGGCGGCTATGGCTACACCTTC. Supplemented by reference TRBV19 and TRBJ1-2, the full variable domain reads DGGITQSPKYLFRKEGQNVTLSCEQNLNHDAMYWYRQDPGQGLRLIYYSQIVNDFQKGDIAEGYSVSREKKESFPLTVTSAQKNPTAFYLCASLAGTRGGYGYTFGSGTRLTVV.

The gene calls are TRBV7-9 and TRBJ2-7; 10 nucleotides agree with TRBD2. Germline-derived CDR1 and CDR2 are SEHNR and FQNEAQ (reference sequence). This CDR3 spans 14 amino acids. V lost 5 bases to trimming and J lost 6 bases; unmatched junction nucleotides: 7. CDR3 nucleotides: TGTGCCAGCAGCCCTCCTAGCGGGAGCCGCGAGCAGTACTTC. Its protein is CASSPPSGSREQYF.

The chain joins TRBV19 to TRBJ1-4; 8 nucleotides line up with TRBD1. The CDR3 consists of 14 residues. The ends lost 7 bases at V and 6 bases at J; junction bases unmatched: 7. CDR1 is LNHDA, CDR2 SQIVND, per germline (reference sequence). The CDR3 loop reads CASKDDRGHEKLFF. The CDR3 coding sequence is TGTGCCAGTAAAGACGACAGGGGCCATGAAAAACTGTTTTTT.

The chain is built from TRBV5-1 and TRBJ2-3; 7 bases fit TRBD1. Germline CDR1 and CDR2: SGHRS and YFSETQ. This CDR3 comprises 15 residues. Losses at the gene ends were 0 bases for V and 3 bases for J; bases not matched to a gene: 4. As DNA, the CDR3 is TGCGCCAGCAGCTTGGCCAACAGGGGAACAGATACGCAGTATTTT. It translates to CASSLANRGTDTQYF.

V gene TRBV28 combines with J gene TRBJ2-3; TRBD2 matches 10 bases. This CDR3 is 13 amino acids long. Germline loops: CDR1 MDHEN, CDR2 SYDVKM. CDR3 sequence: CASATSGSGTQYF. In DNA, the CDR3 is TGTGCTAGCGCGACTAGCGGGTCAGGTACGCAGTATTTT.

The chain carries TRBV20-1 and TRBJ1-1; D is perhaps TRBD1 (6 bases). V was pared by 5 bases and J by 8 bases, with 9 bases between. This CDR3 has 10 amino acids. The germline V gene encodes CDR1 DFQATT and CDR2 SNEGSKA (reference sequence). The CDR3 bases are TGCAGTGCTCACGACAGGGAAGCTTTCTTT. Translating gives CSAHDREAFF.

In its sample, this clone was seen a few times. J is TRBJ1-3 and V is TRBV18; TRBD1 aligns across 9 bases. The CDR3 contains 15 residues. V lost 1 base to trimming and J lost 4 bases; unmatched junction nucleotides: 2. Germline V lookup: CDR1 KGHSH, CDR2 LQKENI. CDR3 in amino acids: CASSPRQGDGNTIYF. DNA of the CDR3: TGTGCCAGCTCACCACGACAGGGGGACGGAAACACCATATATTTT.

The chain joins TRBV4-1 to TRBJ2-7, with D uncertain. Germline CDR1 reads MGHRA; CDR2 reads YSYEKL. V was clipped by 1 base and J by 0 bases, with 4 bases between them. The CDR3 runs to 13 residues. The CDR3 loop is CASSQVYSYEQYF. Written as DNA, the CDR3 is TGCGCCAGCAGCCAAGTCTACTCCTACGAGCAGTACTTC.

The chain combines TRBV11-2 with TRBJ2-1, with TRBD2 identical over 7 bases. CDR1 SGHAT and CDR2 FQNNGV come from the germline V gene. The length of the CDR3 is 15 residues. V lost 3 bases and J lost 2; bases outside the gene matches: 4. This CDR3 is CASSLAGVAYNEQFF. Here the CDR3 DNA reads TGTGCCAGCAGCTTGGCGGGAGTCGCCTACAATGAGCAGTTCTTC. Variable domain in full (rest from reference TRBV11-2 and TRBJ2-1): EAGVAQSPRYKIIEKRQSVAFWCNPISGHATLYWYQQILGQGPKLLIQFQNNGVVDDSQLPKDRFSAERLKGVDSTLKIQPAKLEDSAVYLCASSLAGVAYNEQFFGPGTRLTVL.